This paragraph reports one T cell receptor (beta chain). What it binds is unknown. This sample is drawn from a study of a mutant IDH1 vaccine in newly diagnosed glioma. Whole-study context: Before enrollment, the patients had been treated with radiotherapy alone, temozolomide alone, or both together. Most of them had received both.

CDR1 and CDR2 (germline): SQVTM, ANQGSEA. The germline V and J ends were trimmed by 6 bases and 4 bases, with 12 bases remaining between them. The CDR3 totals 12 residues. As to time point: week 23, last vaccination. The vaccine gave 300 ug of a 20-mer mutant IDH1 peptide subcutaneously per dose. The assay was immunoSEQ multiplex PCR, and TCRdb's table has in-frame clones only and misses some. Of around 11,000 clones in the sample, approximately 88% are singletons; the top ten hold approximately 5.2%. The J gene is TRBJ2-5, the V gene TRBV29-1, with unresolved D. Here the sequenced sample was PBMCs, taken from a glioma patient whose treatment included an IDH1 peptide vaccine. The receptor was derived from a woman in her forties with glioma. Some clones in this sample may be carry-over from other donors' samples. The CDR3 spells CSVDASGETQYF. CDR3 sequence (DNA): TGCAGCGTGGACGCGTCGGGAGAGACCCAGTACTTC.